This T cell receptor (beta chain) was profiled in a study of shared clonotypes between healthy human individuals. Study-level information: Participating donors consisted of a couple of women and a few men aged 18 to 49.

Division of CD4+ cells produced a CD45RA+ naive subset and a CD45RA-negative memory subset. This table comes from immunoSEQ multiplex PCR, and its TCRdb copy is limited to in-frame clones, with some not included. The sample yields roughly 2,500,000 clones, 80% to 95% seen once. There are 16 residues in the CDR3. Per the germline V gene, CDR1 is MNHNS and CDR2 is SASEGT. V lost 2 bases and J 3 bases, leaving 16 bases between the germline ends. This clonotype was sampled from a man aged 18 to 35 in good health. Some clones in this sample may be carry-over from other donors' samples. Sequencing was carried out using naive CD4+ T cells from PBMCs. Indicated subset: CD45RA+ positively selected. The rearrangement joins TRBV6-1 to TRBJ1-1; D may be TRBD1 (6 bases). In DNA, the CDR3 is TGTGCCAGCAGTGAAATGTGGGGGGCCTCACACACTGAAGCTTTCTTT. Translated, it gives CASSEMWGASHTEAFF.